A single T cell receptor (beta chain) is shown here with its context. Its antigen is as yet unknown. Germline and junction disagree at one end, which may indicate a read error. The CDR3 sequence is 16 residues long. CDR1 SGHTA and CDR2 FQGNSA come from the germline V gene. Time point of the sample: persistent/refractory GD, antithyroid drugs over 5 years with positive TRAb. PBMCs provided the RNA from which the TCR library was made. The patients were drawn from one endocrinology department in Xi'an, China. CDR3 regions were amplified by Arm-PCR using iRepertoire HTBI primers to build TCR beta libraries. TCRdb independently ran MiXCR on the multiplex PCR reads; one entry per CDR3 protein. The data contain around 460,000 distinct CDR3 sequences, about 20% of them seen just once; the ten biggest clones take up about an eighth. This sample was taken from a study of regulatory T cells in long-lasting Graves disease.

Study outcomes and limitations: Lower TCR diversity was seen in persistent Graves' patients than in newly diagnosed ones. The researchers studied only peripheral blood, not thyroid tissue.

The sequence derives from a female donor with Graves disease. The chain couples TRBV7-2 to TRBJ2-7; 7 bases are shared with TRBD2. The sample here was peripheral blood mononuclear cells (PBMCs), taken when the disease was refractory, from a patient treated with antithyroid drugs. Here the CDR3 DNA reads TGTGCCAGTAGCTTAGGACGGGGGGAGTGGTCCTACGAGCAGTACTTC. This codes for CASSLGRGEWSYEQYF.